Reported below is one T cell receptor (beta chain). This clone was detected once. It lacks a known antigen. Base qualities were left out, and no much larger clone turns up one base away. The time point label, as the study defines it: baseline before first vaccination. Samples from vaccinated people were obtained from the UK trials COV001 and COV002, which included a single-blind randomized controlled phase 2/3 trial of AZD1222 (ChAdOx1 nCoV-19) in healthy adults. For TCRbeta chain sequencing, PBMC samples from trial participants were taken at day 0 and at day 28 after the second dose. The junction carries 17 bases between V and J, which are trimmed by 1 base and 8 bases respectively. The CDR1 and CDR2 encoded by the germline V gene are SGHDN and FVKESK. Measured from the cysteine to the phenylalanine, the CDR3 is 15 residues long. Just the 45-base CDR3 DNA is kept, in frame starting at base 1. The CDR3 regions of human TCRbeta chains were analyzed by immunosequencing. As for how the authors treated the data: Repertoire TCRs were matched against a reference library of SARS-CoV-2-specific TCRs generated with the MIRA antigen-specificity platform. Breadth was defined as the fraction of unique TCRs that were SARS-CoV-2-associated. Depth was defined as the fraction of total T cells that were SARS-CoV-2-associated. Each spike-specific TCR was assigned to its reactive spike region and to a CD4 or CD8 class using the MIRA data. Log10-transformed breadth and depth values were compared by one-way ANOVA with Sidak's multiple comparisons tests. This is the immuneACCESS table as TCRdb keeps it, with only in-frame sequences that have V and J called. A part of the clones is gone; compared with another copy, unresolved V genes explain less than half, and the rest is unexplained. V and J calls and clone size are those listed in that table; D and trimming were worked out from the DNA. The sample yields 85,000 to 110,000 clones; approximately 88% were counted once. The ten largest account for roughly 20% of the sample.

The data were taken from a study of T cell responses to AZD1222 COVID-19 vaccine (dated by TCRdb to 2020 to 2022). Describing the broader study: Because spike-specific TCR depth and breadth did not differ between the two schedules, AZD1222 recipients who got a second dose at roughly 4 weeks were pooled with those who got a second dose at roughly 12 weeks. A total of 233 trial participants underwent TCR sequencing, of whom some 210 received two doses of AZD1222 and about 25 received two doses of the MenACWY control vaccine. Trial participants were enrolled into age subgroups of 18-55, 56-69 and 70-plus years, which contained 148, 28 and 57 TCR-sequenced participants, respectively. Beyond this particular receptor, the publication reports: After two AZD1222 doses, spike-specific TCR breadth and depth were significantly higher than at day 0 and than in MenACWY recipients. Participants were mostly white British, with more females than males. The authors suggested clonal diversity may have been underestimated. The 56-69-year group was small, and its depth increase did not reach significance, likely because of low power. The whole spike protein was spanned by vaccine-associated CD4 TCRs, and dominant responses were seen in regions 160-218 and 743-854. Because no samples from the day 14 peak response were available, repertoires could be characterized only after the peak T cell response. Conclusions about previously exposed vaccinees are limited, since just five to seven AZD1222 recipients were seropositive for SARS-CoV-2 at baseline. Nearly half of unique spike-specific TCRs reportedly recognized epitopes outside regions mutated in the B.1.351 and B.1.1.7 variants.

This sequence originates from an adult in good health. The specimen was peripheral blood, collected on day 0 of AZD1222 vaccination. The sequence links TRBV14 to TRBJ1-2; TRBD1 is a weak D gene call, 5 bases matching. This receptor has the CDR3 CASSQGGTASRGYTF. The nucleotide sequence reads TGTGCCAGCAGCCAAGGGGGGACGGCCTCTCGGGGCTACACCTTC. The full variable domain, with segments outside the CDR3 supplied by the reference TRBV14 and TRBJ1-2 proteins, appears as EAGVTQFPSHSVIEKGQTVTLRCDPISGHDNLYWYRRVMGKEIKFLLHFVKESKQDESGMPNNRFLAERTGGTYSTLKVQPAELEDSGVYFCASSQGGTASRGYTFGSGTRLTVV.